The 21 T cell receptor beta chains presented below share a single source sample, sequenced in a study of cytomegalovirus exposure and HLA in healthy donors. 13 Jbeta primers and 60 Vbeta primers were used for the PCR. Sequencing used immunoSEQ multiplex PCR; TCRdb keeps in-frame clones, though not all of them. The sample has over 150,000 clones; 87% are singletons. The sequencing sample was made of PBMCs. Source of these receptors: a woman in her twenties or thirties in good health and CMV-seronegative.

This chain links TRBV7-2 with TRBJ2-7; tentatively, D is TRBD1 (5 bases). Germline lookup yields CDR1 SGHTA and CDR2 FQGNSA. V was shortened by 5 bases and J by 9 bases, with 17 bases between the two germline ends. The CDR3 totals 13 residues. The DNA of the CDR3 is TGTGCCAGCAGCCCGGACACCCCTTTCGTGCAGTACTTC. This sequence encodes CASSPDTPFVQYF.

This chain uses TRBV7-9 with TRBJ2-3; TRBD1 might be the D (8 bases). CDR3 length: 16 amino acids. Germline CDR1 is SEHNR and CDR2 is FQNEAQ (reference sequence). V lost 6 bases, J lost 0 bases, and 16 bases lay in between. The CDR3 DNA reads as TGTGCCAGCAGGGGAGGGACAGGTACTAGCACAGATACGCAGTATTTT. The encoded protein is CASRGGTGTSTDTQYF. Variable domain in full (rest from reference TRBV7-9 and TRBJ2-3): DTGVSQNPRHKITKRGQNVTFRCDPISEHNRLYWYRQTLGQGPEFLTYFQNEAQLEKSRLLSDRFSAERPKGSFSTLEIQRTEQGDSAMYLCASRGGTGTSTDTQYFGPGTRLTVL.

This rearrangement joins TRBV29-1 to TRBJ2-2; possibly TRBD1 for D (7 bases). The germline V gene encodes CDR1 SQVTM and CDR2 ANQGSEA. Trimming cost V 4 bases and J 7 bases, with 10 bases left between them. The CDR3 covers 12 residues. CDR3 amino acids: CSVAQGGGELFF. For the CDR3, the DNA is TGCAGCGTTGCCCAGGGGGGCGGGGAGCTGTTTTTT.

The rearrangement joins TRBV11-2 to TRBJ1-6; D possibly corresponds to TRBD1 (6 bases). Germline values: CDR1 SGHAT, CDR2 FQNNGV. V dropped 6 bases and J dropped 5 bases, with 14 bases sitting between them. The CDR3 is made up of 15 amino acids. The CDR3 bases are TGTGCCAGCAGGGGGGCAGAACGTAATAATTCACCCCTCCACTTT. This sequence encodes CASRGAERNNSPLHF.

This clone appeared once. The chain combines TRBV19 with TRBJ1-2; D is undetermined. CDR3 length: 15 amino acids. V lost 7 bases and J lost 0, with 15 bases in between. The germline V gene has CDR1 LNHDA and CDR2 SQIVND (reference sequence). CDR3 bases: TGTGCCAGTACCATCAGAGGGTTCACTAACTATGGCTACACCTTC. It translates to CASTIRGFTNYGYTF.

This clone was recorded only once. The rearrangement links TRBV7-3 to TRBJ2-2; 15 bases are shared with TRBD2. The CDR3 covers 16 residues. Germline V gives CDR1 SGHTA, CDR2 FQGTGA. J was trimmed by 7 bases and V by 5 bases; bases with no gene match: 5. CDR3 sequence (DNA): TGTGCCAGCAGCCAGGGACTAGCGGGAGGAAACGGGGAGCTGTTTTTT. Amino acid sequence: CASSQGLAGGNGELFF.

The CDR3 bases are TGTGCCAGCAGCCAGATCGTGGAGGGAGAGACCCAGTACTTC. Translated: CASSQIVEGETQYF. The chain links TRBV14 to TRBJ2-5, with D possibly matching TRBD2 (6 bases). CDR3 length equals 14 residues. From germline, CDR1 is SGHDN and CDR2 FVKESK. V lost 3 bases and J lost 4, with 12 bases in between.

The chain links TRBV29-1 to TRBJ2-7; 7 nucleotides match TRBD1. After removal of 7 bases from V and 1 base from J, the junction contained 10 bases not matched to a gene. The CDR3 runs 14 residues. Germline assignment: CDR1 SQVTM and CDR2 ANQGSEA. The CDR3 nucleotides read TGCAGCGCCTATCTACAGGGGTGGTCCTACGAGCAGTACTTC. Translating gives CSAYLQGWSYEQYF.

CDR3 loop: CASSLGQGGNTIYF. CDR3 sequence (DNA): TGTGCCAGCAGCTTGGGACAGGGCGGAAACACCATATATTTT. The chain combines TRBV5-6 with TRBJ1-3; 7 positions agree with TRBD1. The ends lost 0 bases at V and 4 bases at J; junction bases unmatched: 1. The germline V gene encodes CDR1 SGHDT and CDR2 YYEEEE. This CDR3 comprises 14 residues. The full variable domain, completed using reference TRBV5-6 and TRBJ1-3, is DAGVTQSPTHLIKTRGQQVTLRCSPKSGHDTVSWYQQALGQGPQFIFQYYEEEERQRGNFPDRFSGHQFPNYSSELNVNALLLGDSALYLCASSLGQGGNTIYFGEGSWLTVV.

The V and J genes are TRBV19 and TRBJ2-7; D is ambiguous. V lost 7 bases and J lost 3, with 19 bases in between. The CDR3 has 15 amino acids. Germline CDR1 reads LNHDA; CDR2 reads SQIVND (reference sequence). Written as DNA, the CDR3 is TGTGCCAGTATGACGACCCGCGAGAGGAACTACGAGCAGTACTTC. It yields the protein CASMTTRERNYEQYF.

This chain connects TRBV7-2 to TRBJ1-6, with a possible D match to TRBD1 (5 bases). V was cut by 5 bases and J by 2 bases, with 13 bases left in between. The germline CDR1 and CDR2 sequences are SGHTA and FQGNSA. The CDR3 length is 16 residues. CDR3 DNA: TGTGCCAGCAGCCCCAAGACAGCGCCCTATAATTCACCCCTCCACTTT. Its translation: CASSPKTAPYNSPLHF.

Written as DNA, the CDR3 is TGTGCCAGCAGCTTATCCTTGGGGAGCTCCTACGAGCAGTACTTC. The encoded protein is CASSLSLGSSYEQYF. The V and J genes are TRBV7-9 and TRBJ2-7, with D possibly TRBD2 on 5 matching bases. The germline V gene encodes CDR1 SEHNR and CDR2 FQNEAQ (reference sequence). V lost 2 bases to trimming and J lost 0 bases, with 11 bases between them. This CDR3 has 15 amino acids.

This sequence joins TRBV7-9 and TRBJ2-7, with 12 bases identical to TRBD1. This CDR3 spans 15 amino acids. With 3 bases clipped from V and 7 bases from J, the junction kept 7 bases outside the gene matches. Germline CDR1 is SEHNR and CDR2 is FQNEAQ (reference sequence). Here the CDR3 reads CASSLGQGALWEQYF. The CDR3 DNA follows: TGTGCCAGCAGCTTGGGACAGGGGGCTCTATGGGAGCAGTACTTC. Full variable domain (outside the CDR3, taken from reference TRBV7-9 and TRBJ2-7): DTGVSQNPRHKITKRGQNVTFRCDPISEHNRLYWYRQTLGQGPEFLTYFQNEAQLEKSRLLSDRFSAERPKGSFSTLEIQRTEQGDSAMYLCASSLGQGALWEQYFGPGTRLTVT.

The rearrangement links TRBV10-1 to TRBJ2-3; 7 bases map to TRBD1. CDR1 and CDR2 from the germline V gene are WNHNN and SYGVQD (reference sequence). The CDR3 runs 15 residues. Trimming cost V 6 bases and J 0 bases; bases outside gene matches: 6. The CDR3 nucleotides read TGCGCCAGCAGCCCCTCGGACAGGAGCACAGATACGCAGTATTTT. This encodes CASSPSDRSTDTQYF.

This chain joins TRBV5-1 and TRBJ2-2, with 9 bases that match TRBD1. V shed 2 bases, J shed 1 base, and the junction held 6 bases outside the gene matches. Germline CDR1 SGHRS, CDR2 YFSETQ. The CDR3 sequence is 17 residues long. CDR3 DNA sequence: TGCGCCAGCAGCTTCGGGACAGGGAGGGTGAACACCGGGGAGCTGTTTTTT. Translating gives CASSFGTGRVNTGELFF.

The gene calls are TRBV19 and TRBJ2-5; tentatively, D is TRBD2 (6 bases). Germline V gene sequence: CDR1 LNHDA, CDR2 SQIVND (reference sequence). V shed 6 bases and J shed 1 base, with 12 bases lying between them. The CDR3 runs to 14 residues. In nucleotides, the CDR3 is TGTGCCAGTAGGGGTAGCGGCCGCCAAGAGACCCAGTACTTC. It translates to CASRGSGRQETQYF. Variable domain in full (rest from reference TRBV19 and TRBJ2-5): DGGITQSPKYLFRKEGQNVTLSCEQNLNHDAMYWYRQDPGQGLRLIYYSQIVNDFQKGDIAEGYSVSREKKESFPLTVTSAQKNPTAFYLCASRGSGRQETQYFGPGTRLLVL.

V and J are TRBV19 and TRBJ1-6, with D possibly TRBD1 on 6 matching bases. The CDR3 has 15 amino acids. Deletions cut 4 bases from V and 6 bases from J, with 13 bases between. Germline assignment: CDR1 LNHDA and CDR2 SQIVND (reference sequence). CDR3 amino acids: CASSRLQGPNSPLHF. The CDR3 DNA follows: TGTGCCAGTAGTAGATTACAGGGACCTAATTCACCCCTCCACTTT.

This chain uses TRBV27 with TRBJ2-5, with D unresolved. V lost 6 bases to trimming and J lost 0 bases, with 11 bases between them. The CDR3 is 14 residues long. Germline-derived CDR1 and CDR2 are MNHEY and SMNVEV (reference sequence). CDR3 amino acids: CASSSPHNQETQYF. Written as DNA, the CDR3 is TGTGCCAGCAGCTCACCCCACAACCAAGAGACCCAGTACTTC.

The rearrangement links TRBV4-1 to TRBJ2-3; TRBD2 aligns across 8 bases. Germline V gene sequence: CDR1 MGHRA, CDR2 YSYEKL. Trimming at V came to 3 bases and at J to 2 bases, leaving 13 bases not matched to a gene. The CDR3 contains 18 residues. The CDR3 DNA is TGCGCCAGCAGCCAGGAGCCCCCGGGACTAGAAAACACAGATACGCAGTATTTT. It encodes CASSQEPPGLENTDTQYF.

The rearrangement links TRBV18 to TRBJ1-1, with D perhaps matching TRBD1 (6 bases). The V gene lost 1 base and the J gene lost 3 bases, with 15 bases spanning the gap. Germline V gene sequence: CDR1 KGHSH, CDR2 LQKENI. This CDR3 is 16 amino acids long. CDR3 amino acids: CASSPLITGSDTEAFF. DNA for the CDR3: TGTGCCAGCTCACCACTCATCACAGGGTCGGACACTGAAGCTTTCTTT. The full variable domain, in which reference TRBV18 and TRBJ1-1 provide the parts outside the CDR3, is NAGVMQNPRHLVRRRGQEARLRCSPMKGHSHVYWYRQLPEEGLKFMVYLQKENIIDESGMPKERFSAEFPKEGPSILRIQQVVRGDSAAYFCASSPLITGSDTEAFFGQGTRLTVV.

The gene calls are TRBV28 and TRBJ2-6, with 9 positions matching TRBD1. This CDR3 has 16 amino acids. With 5 bases clipped from V and 8 bases from J, the junction kept 10 bases outside the gene matches. The germline CDR1 and CDR2 sequences are MDHEN and SYDVKM. The CDR3 protein is CASSATGTGITNVLTF. In DNA form, the CDR3 reads TGTGCCAGCAGTGCTACCGGGACAGGGATCACCAACGTCCTGACTTTC.